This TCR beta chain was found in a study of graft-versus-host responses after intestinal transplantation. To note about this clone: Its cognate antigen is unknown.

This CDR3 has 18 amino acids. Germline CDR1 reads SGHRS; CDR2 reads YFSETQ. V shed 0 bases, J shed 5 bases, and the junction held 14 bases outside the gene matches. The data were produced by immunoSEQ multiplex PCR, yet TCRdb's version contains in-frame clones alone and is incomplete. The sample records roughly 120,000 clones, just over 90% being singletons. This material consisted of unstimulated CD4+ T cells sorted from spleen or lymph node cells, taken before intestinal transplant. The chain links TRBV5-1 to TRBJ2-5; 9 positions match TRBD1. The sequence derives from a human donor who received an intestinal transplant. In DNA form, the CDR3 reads TGCGCCAGCAGCTTGGGCTCCCCGGGACAGGGACCAGGGGAGACCCAGTACTTC. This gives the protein CASSLGSPGQGPGETQYF.